One and the same sample provided the 31 T cell receptor beta chains below, sequenced in a study of blood T cell repertoires in COVID-19. Clones were read by immunoSEQ multiplex PCR, and TCRdb kept only the in-frame ones, dropping some. The data contain 180,000 or so clones, around 83% of them singletons. The sample was PBMCs or T cells enriched from blood (not recorded which). These receptors were obtained from a woman aged 45-59 years in a cohort exposed to, infected with or recovered from COVID-19 (not recorded which).

This clone occurred many times. The V and J genes are TRBV4-3 and TRBJ1-2; the D gene is possibly TRBD1 (5 bases). CDR3 length: 15 amino acids. The germline CDR1 and CDR2 sequences are LGHNA and YSLEER. V lost 0 bases, J lost 4 bases, and 12 bases lay in between. CDR3 coding DNA: TGCGCCAGCAGCCAAGATGGGGGGAATGCCTATGGCTACACCTTC. Its protein is CASSQDGGNAYGYTF.

This clone came up a few times. The V call is TRBV5-6, the J call TRBJ1-4; no clear D. Between the trimmed V and J ends, which lost 2 bases and 5 bases, there was a span of 10 bases. This CDR3 spans 14 amino acids. The germline CDR1 and CDR2 sequences are SGHDT and YYEEEE. This chain's CDR3 is CASSLARRNEKLFF. The CDR3 DNA sequence: TGTGCCAGCAGCTTAGCCCGGAGGAATGAAAAACTGTTTTTT.

The rearrangement joins TRBV19 to TRBJ2-7; 9 nucleotides line up with TRBD2. CDR1 and CDR2 from the germline V gene are LNHDA and SQIVND (reference sequence). Unmatched junction bases numbered 8, after V lost 4 bases and J lost 4 bases. The CDR3 totals 15 residues. The CDR3 sequence: CASSKKREVMYEQYF. DNA of the CDR3: TGTGCCAGTAGTAAAAAGCGGGAGGTGATGTACGAGCAGTACTTC.

The J gene is TRBJ2-3, the V gene TRBV19; 8 positions agree with TRBD2. V lost 3 bases to trimming and J lost 3 bases; unmatched junction nucleotides: 5. There are 15 residues in the CDR3. Germline assignment: CDR1 LNHDA and CDR2 SQIVND (reference sequence). The chain's CDR3 is CASSILPGGTDTQYF. CDR3 sequence (DNA): TGTGCCAGTAGTATCCTCCCGGGGGGGACAGATACGCAGTATTTT.

The sample holds a few counts of this clone. The chain combines TRBV15 with TRBJ1-6; D uncertain. Trimming pared 8 bases from V and 10 bases from J, leaving 18 bases between. The germline V gene has CDR1 LNHNV and CDR2 YYDKDF (reference sequence). The CDR3 runs 14 residues. CDR3 amino acids: CATRMRATGSPLHF. For the CDR3, the DNA is TGTGCCACCCGCATGAGGGCCACCGGGTCACCCCTCCACTTT.

This chain uses TRBV9 with TRBJ1-2, with D tentatively TRBD1 (5 bases). V lost 8 bases, J lost 0 bases, and 14 bases lay in between. Germline V gene sequence: CDR1 SGDLS, CDR2 YYNGEE. The CDR3 is 14 residues long. The CDR3 sequence: CASRQTGANYGYTF. DNA of the CDR3: TGTGCCAGTCGACAGACTGGAGCTAACTATGGCTACACCTTC.

The CDR3 DNA sequence: TGTGCCAGCTGGGGACTAGGACCCCTAGATACGCAGTATTTT. It encodes CASWGLGPLDTQYF. The J gene is TRBJ2-3, the V gene TRBV10-3; TRBD2 agrees at 8 bases. Germline V lookup: CDR1 ENHRY, CDR2 SYGVKD. This CDR3 contains 14 residues. The V segment lost 10 bases and the J segment 5 bases; nucleotides outside the gene matches: 11.

This clone was seen a single time. This chain joins TRBV10-3 and TRBJ1-2; TRBD1 is a possible D gene (6 bases). Germline CDR1 is ENHRY and CDR2 is SYGVKD. This CDR3 is 14 amino acids long. V lost 0 bases and J 7 bases, leaving 12 bases between the germline ends. The CDR3, as DNA: TGTGCCATCAGTGAGTCAGCAGGGGTAGGTGGCTACACCTTC. Its protein product is CAISESAGVGGYTF.

The chain is built from TRBV9 and TRBJ1-3; D not certain. This CDR3 has 13 amino acids. The germline V gene encodes CDR1 SGDLS and CDR2 YYNGEE. Trimming left V 3 bases short and J 2 bases short, with 6 bases between. The CDR3 nucleotides are TGTGCCAGCAGCGCATACACTGGAAACACCATATATTTT. Its translation is CASSAYTGNTIYF.

The chain couples TRBV28 to TRBJ1-4, with unresolved D. The CDR3 runs to 14 residues. V lost 1 base and J 5 bases, leaving 8 bases between the germline ends. Germline CDR1 reads MDHEN; CDR2 reads SYDVKM. The CDR3 here is CASSLSQLNEKLFF. CDR3 in DNA: TGTGCCAGCAGTTTATCACAGCTAAATGAAAAACTGTTTTTT.

The chain is built from TRBV28 and TRBJ1-6, with 9 bases that match TRBD1. Germline CDR1 is MDHEN and CDR2 is SYDVKM. V was clipped by 4 bases and J by 7 bases; unmatched bases: 5. The CDR3 spans 15 residues. DNA for the CDR3: TGTGCCAGCAGTTCCCGGGACAGGGCCAATTCACCCCTCCACTTT. Its protein product is CASSSRDRANSPLHF.

The J gene is TRBJ2-7, the V gene TRBV2, with D maybe TRBD1 (6 bases). This CDR3 spans 12 amino acids. The germline V gene has CDR1 SNHLY and CDR2 FYNNEI. V was trimmed by 4 bases and J by 3 bases, leaving 7 bases between them. The CDR3 reads CASSGGRYEQYF. The CDR3 nucleotides are TGTGCCAGCAGTGGGGGGCGCTACGAGCAGTACTTC.

V usage is TRBV6-1 and J usage is TRBJ1-2, with 10 bases fitting TRBD1. Per the germline V gene, CDR1 is MNHNS and CDR2 is SASEGT. With V trimmed by 1 base and J by 4 bases, 0 bases remained unmatched. The CDR3 totals 14 residues. The CDR3 region is CASSEGTGGYGYTF. The CDR3 DNA sequence: TGTGCCAGCAGTGAAGGGACAGGGGGCTATGGCTACACCTTC.

The chain employs TRBV29-1 and TRBJ2-7; D gene uncertain. Germline CDR1 SQVTM, CDR2 ANQGSEA. With 4 bases removed from V and 0 bases from J, the gap between germline ends came to 10 bases. The CDR3 is 13 residues long. CDR3 region: CSVVSSSSYEQYF. CDR3 coding DNA: TGCAGCGTTGTGTCTTCTAGCTCCTACGAGCAGTACTTC.

The genes are TRBV29-1 and TRBJ2-3; possible D gene TRBD2, 5 bases. The CDR3 sequence is 13 residues long. The germline CDR1 and CDR2 sequences are SQVTM and ANQGSEA. Trimming removed 3 bases at V and 1 base at J, with 8 bases between. As DNA, the CDR3 is TGCAGCGTTGATTCCGGGGGCACAGATACGCAGTATTTT. Residues: CSVDSGGTDTQYF.

The chain employs TRBV7-9 and TRBJ1-1; weak D call: TRBD1 (5 bases). The length of the CDR3 is 14 residues. The V gene's germline CDR1 is SEHNR and CDR2 FQNEAQ (reference sequence). Trimming took off 5 bases at V and 0 bases at J, with 10 bases between the two ends. The CDR3 bases are TGTGCCAGCAGCCCCAGGGAAATGAACACTGAAGCTTTCTTT. This gives the protein CASSPREMNTEAFF.

The chain employs TRBV29-1 and TRBJ2-1, with TRBD2 matching 10 bases. J was trimmed by 4 bases and V by 6 bases; bases with no gene match: 15. Germline CDR1 and CDR2: SQVTM and ANQGSEA. The CDR3 spans 17 residues. The chain's CDR3 is CSVPNPSGRDVYNEQFF. Here the CDR3 DNA reads TGCAGCGTGCCCAACCCCAGCGGGAGGGATGTATACAATGAGCAGTTCTTC.

The rearrangement uses TRBV9 and TRBJ2-5; maybe TRBD1 (6 bases). The V end was cut by 4 bases, the J end by 5 bases, with 12 bases between. CDR3 length equals 13 residues. CDR1 is SGDLS and CDR2 is YYNGEE in the germline V gene. CDR3 sequence: CASSFRGWETQYF. Here the CDR3 DNA reads TGTGCCAGCAGCTTCAGGGGATGGGAGACCCAGTACTTC.

The genes are TRBV5-1 and TRBJ2-5; D is unclear. Looked up from germline, CDR1 is SGHRS and CDR2 is YFSETQ. The CDR3 extends over 12 amino acids. V gave up 1 base and J gave up 2 bases, with 3 bases separating them. This chain's CDR3 is CASSLLQETQYF. CDR3 sequence (DNA): TGCGCCAGCAGCTTGCTTCAAGAGACCCAGTACTTC.

The chain joins TRBV7-9 to TRBJ1-1, with D unclear. The CDR3 sequence is 13 residues long. CDR1 is SEHNR, CDR2 FQNEAQ, per germline (reference sequence). V lost 5 bases to trimming and J lost 4 bases, with 11 bases between them. The CDR3 reads CASSPDKSTEAFF. CDR3 DNA: TGTGCCAGCAGCCCAGACAAAAGCACTGAAGCTTTCTTT.

The V and J genes are TRBV4-1 and TRBJ2-2, with 10 bases fitting TRBD1. The germline CDR1 and CDR2 sequences are MGHRA and YSYEKL. The CDR3 sequence is 16 residues long. J was trimmed by 4 bases and V by 4 bases; bases with no gene match: 6. The DNA for the CDR3 is TGCGCCAGCAGCCCCCGACAGGGGGCAACCACCGGGGAGCTGTTTTTT. Protein product: CASSPRQGATTGELFF.

This clone was found once. This chain connects TRBV7-9 to TRBJ1-5, with 7 bases that match TRBD1. There are 14 residues in the CDR3. V shed 5 bases, J shed 3 bases, and the junction held 4 bases outside the gene matches. Germline V gene data show CDR1 as SEHNR and CDR2 as FQNEAQ (reference sequence). The CDR3 sequence: CASSTDRFNQPQHF. DNA for the CDR3: TGTGCCAGCAGCACGGACAGGTTCAATCAGCCCCAGCATTTT.

The rearrangement uses TRBV9 and TRBJ2-2, with D possibly matching TRBD2 (7 bases). The CDR3 loop spans 16 amino acids. Per germline, CDR1 SGDLS and CDR2 YYNGEE. The V gene lost 0 bases and the J gene lost 3 bases, with 12 bases spanning the gap. Here the CDR3 DNA reads TGTGCCAGCAGCGTAGATGGGGGGGCCGACACCGGGGAGCTGTTTTTT. Translation: CASSVDGGADTGELFF.

In DNA, the CDR3 is TGTGCCAGCAGTTCACAGGGGGCTCAGCCCCAGCATTTT. Translating gives CASSSQGAQPQHF. The rearrangement joins TRBV5-4 to TRBJ1-5; 9 bases align to TRBD1. Per germline, CDR1 SGHNT and CDR2 YYREEE (reference sequence). Trimming cost V 5 bases and J 6 bases; bases outside gene matches: 3. The CDR3 covers 13 residues. Combining the CDR3 with reference TRBV5-4 and TRBJ1-5 gives the whole variable domain ETGVTQSPTHLIKTRGQQVTLRCSSQSGHNTVSWYQQALGQGPQFIFQYYREEENGRGNFPPRFSGLQFPNYSSELNVNALELDDSALYLCASSSQGAQPQHFGDGTRLSIL.

This rearrangement joins TRBV28 to TRBJ2-7, with 9 bases lining up with TRBD2. V dropped 3 bases and J dropped 13; count of bases not matched to a gene: 13. The CDR3 spans 14 residues. Germline assignment: CDR1 MDHEN and CDR2 SYDVKM. This chain's CDR3 is CASSLSIAGGPLYF. CDR3 nucleotide sequence: TGTGCCAGCAGTTTGTCCATTGCGGGAGGGCCTTTATACTTC.

The CDR3, as DNA: TGTGCCAGCAGTTCGACAGGGAGGATGCCTTTATACAATGAGCAGTTCTTC. The encoded protein is CASSSTGRMPLYNEQFF. The V and J genes are TRBV6-2 or TRBV6-3 and TRBJ2-1, with D possibly being TRBD1 (7 bases). The germline CDR1 and CDR2 sequences are MNHEY and SVGEGT. There are 17 residues in the CDR3. The V and J ends lost 4 bases and 4 bases respectively, with 20 bases between them.

This clone appeared a few times. This chain uses TRBV24-1 with TRBJ1-5; weak D call: TRBD1 (5 bases). V was trimmed by 3 bases and J by 9 bases, leaving 8 bases between them. This CDR3 region has 12 residues. Germline V gene lookup returns CDR1 KGHDR and CDR2 SFDVKD. The CDR3 coding sequence is TGTGCCACCAGTGATCCAGGGTTGCCCCAGCATTTT. Its translation: CATSDPGLPQHF.

The gene calls are TRBV5-1 and TRBJ1-1, with D perhaps TRBD1 (5 bases). From germline, CDR1 is SGHRS and CDR2 YFSETQ. The CDR3 sequence is 14 residues long. Trimming removed 0 bases from V and 4 bases from J, with 10 bases in between. The CDR3 DNA follows: TGCGCCAGCAGCTTGGCGGGGGACGGCACTGAAGCTTTCTTT. Protein product: CASSLAGDGTEAFF.

V gene TRBV6-5 combines with J gene TRBJ1-1; 7 positions agree with TRBD1. J lost 3 bases, V lost 5 bases, and 6 bases had no gene match. The germline V gene has CDR1 MNHEY and CDR2 SVGAGI. The CDR3 is 14 amino acids. The CDR3 nucleotides are TGTGCCAGCAGTACCACGACAGGGTACACTGAAGCTTTCTTT. It codes for CASSTTTGYTEAFF.

The rearrangement joins TRBV10-2 to TRBJ1-1; a weak D match, TRBD1 (5 bases). Trimming pared 2 bases from V and 1 base from J, leaving 11 bases between. The CDR3 is made up of 15 amino acids. Germline V lookup: CDR1 WSHSY, CDR2 SAAADI. The CDR3 loop reads CASSEVLQENTEAFF. The CDR3 coding sequence is TGCGCCAGCAGTGAGGTGTTACAGGAGAACACTGAAGCTTTCTTT.

The chain couples TRBV6-5 to TRBJ2-7; 10 nucleotides match TRBD1. This CDR3 has 14 amino acids. Germline CDR1 reads MNHEY; CDR2 reads SVGAGI. The V gene end was trimmed by 6 bases and the J gene end by 2 bases; junction bases not matched to a gene: 4. CDR3 amino acids: CASSQGQGTYEQYF. The CDR3 DNA follows: TGTGCCAGCAGCCAGGGACAGGGGACCTACGAGCAGTACTTC.